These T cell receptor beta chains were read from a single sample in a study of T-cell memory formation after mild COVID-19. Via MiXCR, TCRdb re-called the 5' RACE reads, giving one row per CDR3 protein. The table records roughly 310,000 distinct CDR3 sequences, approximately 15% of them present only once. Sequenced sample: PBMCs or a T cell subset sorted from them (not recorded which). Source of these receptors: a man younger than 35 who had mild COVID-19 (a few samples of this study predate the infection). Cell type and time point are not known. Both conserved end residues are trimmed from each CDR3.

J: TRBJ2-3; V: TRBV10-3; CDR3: AISESQGRADTQY
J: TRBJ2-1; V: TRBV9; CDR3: ASSVETATSSYNEQF
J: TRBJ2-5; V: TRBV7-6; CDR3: ASSQGATTQETQY
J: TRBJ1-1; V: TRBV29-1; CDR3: SVEGAGTEAF
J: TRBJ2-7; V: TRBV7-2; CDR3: ASSRTVSYEQY
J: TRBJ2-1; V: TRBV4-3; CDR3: ARPHERGGSEQF
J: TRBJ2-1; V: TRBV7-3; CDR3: ASSLIGTSGGNEQF
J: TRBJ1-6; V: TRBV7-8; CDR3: ASSLEGASSPLH
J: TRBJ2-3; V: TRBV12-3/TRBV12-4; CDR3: ASSLSGGHTDTQY
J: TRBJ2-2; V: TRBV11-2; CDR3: ASSLGVRVTGELF
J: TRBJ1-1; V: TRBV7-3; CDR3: ASSPTGRGTEAF
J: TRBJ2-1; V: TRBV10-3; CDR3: AMGGRDNEQF
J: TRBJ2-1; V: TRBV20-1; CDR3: SAREDYWAYEQF
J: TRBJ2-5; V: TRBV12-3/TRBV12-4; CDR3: ASSLISGETQY